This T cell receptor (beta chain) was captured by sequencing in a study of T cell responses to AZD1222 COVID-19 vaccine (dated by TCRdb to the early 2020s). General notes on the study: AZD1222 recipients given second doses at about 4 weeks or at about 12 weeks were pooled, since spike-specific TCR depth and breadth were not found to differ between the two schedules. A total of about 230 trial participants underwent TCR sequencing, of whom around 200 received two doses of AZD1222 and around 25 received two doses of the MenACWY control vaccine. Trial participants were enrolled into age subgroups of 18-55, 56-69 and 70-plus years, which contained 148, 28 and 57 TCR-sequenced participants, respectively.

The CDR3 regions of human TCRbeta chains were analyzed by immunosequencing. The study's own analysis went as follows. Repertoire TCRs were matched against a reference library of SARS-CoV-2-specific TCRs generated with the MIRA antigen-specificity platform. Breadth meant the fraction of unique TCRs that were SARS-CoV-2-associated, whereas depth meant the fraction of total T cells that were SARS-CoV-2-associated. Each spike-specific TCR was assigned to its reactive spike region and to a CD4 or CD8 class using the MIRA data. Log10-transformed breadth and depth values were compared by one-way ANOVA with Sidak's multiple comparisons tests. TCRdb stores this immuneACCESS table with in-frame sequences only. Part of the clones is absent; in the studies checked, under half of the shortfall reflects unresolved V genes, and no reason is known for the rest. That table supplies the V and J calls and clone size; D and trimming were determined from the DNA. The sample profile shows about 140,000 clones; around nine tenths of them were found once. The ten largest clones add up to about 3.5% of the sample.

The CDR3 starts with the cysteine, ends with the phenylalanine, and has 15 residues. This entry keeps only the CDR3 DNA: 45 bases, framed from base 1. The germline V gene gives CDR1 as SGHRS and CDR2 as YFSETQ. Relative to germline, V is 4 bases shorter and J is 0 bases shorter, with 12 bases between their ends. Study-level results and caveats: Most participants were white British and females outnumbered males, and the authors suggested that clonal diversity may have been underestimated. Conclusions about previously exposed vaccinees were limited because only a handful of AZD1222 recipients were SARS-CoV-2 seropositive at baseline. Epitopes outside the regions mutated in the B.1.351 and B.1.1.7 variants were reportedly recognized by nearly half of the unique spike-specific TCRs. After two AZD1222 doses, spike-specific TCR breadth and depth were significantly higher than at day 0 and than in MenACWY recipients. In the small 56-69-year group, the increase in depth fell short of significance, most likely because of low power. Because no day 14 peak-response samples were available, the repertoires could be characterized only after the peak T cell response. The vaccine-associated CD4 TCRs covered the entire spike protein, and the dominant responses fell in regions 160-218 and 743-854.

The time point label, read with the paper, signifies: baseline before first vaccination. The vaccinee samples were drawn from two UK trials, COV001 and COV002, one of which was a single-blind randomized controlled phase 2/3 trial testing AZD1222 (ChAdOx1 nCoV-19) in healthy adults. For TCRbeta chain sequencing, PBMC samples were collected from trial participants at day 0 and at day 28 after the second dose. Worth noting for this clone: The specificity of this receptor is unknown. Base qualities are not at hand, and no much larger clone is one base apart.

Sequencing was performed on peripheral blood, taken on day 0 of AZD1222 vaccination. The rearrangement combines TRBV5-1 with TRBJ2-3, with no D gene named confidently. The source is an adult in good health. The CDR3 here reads CASSGRGTSTDTQYF. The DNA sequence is TGCGCCAGCAGCGGCAGAGGTACTAGCACAGATACGCAGTATTTT.